This paragraph reports one T cell receptor (beta chain). Study processing details: Nucleated cell number was recorded as an estimate derived from reference gene primer amplification. The repertoire was sequenced with immunoSEQ multiplex PCR; TCRdb's copy has only in-frame clones and lacks some. V and J calls and clone size are those listed in that table; D and trimming were worked out from the DNA. The data hold some 180,000 clones, with 70% to 80% observed a single time. Germline trimming cut 3 bases from V and 5 bases from J; bases unmatched to any gene: 3. Germline-derived CDR1 and CDR2 are SGHTA and FQGTGA. This CDR3 region has 15 residues. The data were obtained in a study of blood T cell repertoires in COVID-19. The overall study: Sites across the United States, Italy and Spain contributed samples from acute and convalescent COVID-19. T cells, B-cell-depleted T cells, or PBMCs supplied cDNA or gDNA.

The chain is built from TRBV7-3 and TRBJ2-2; TRBD1 matches 10 bases. Sequencing input: peripheral blood. This TCR was sampled from a woman aged 45-59 years with active or convalescent COVID-19. The CDR3 DNA sequence: TGTGCCAGCAGCTTCGGGACAGGGGTTACCGGGGAGCTGTTTTTT. The encoded protein is CASSFGTGVTGELFF.